The T cell receptor (beta chain) described here comes from a study of OX40 agonist ivuxolimab in advanced cancers. Study overall: Ivuxolimab was delivered to patients intravenously every 2 weeks at doses spanning 0.01 to 10 mg/kg.

With regard to this clone: As yet, its antigen is unknown.

Study-level findings and limits: Averaged across samples, CD8+ T cells carried more expanded clones than CD4+ did. Clonal expansion was seen in CD4+ and CD8+ blood T cells by week 6 at 0.1 to 3.0 mg/kg.

Only in-frame clones appear in the TCRdb table, and some are missing; sequencing was by immunoSEQ multiplex PCR. Of 40,000 to 50,000 clones listed, 80% were seen once; the top ten hold under 11%. The TCR sequence derives from an adult with an advanced solid tumor such as melanoma, head and neck, liver or kidney cancer. The starting material was CD4+ or CD8+ T cells sorted from blood, obtained in a trial of the OX40 agonist ivuxolimab.

In DNA, the CDR3 is TGTGCCAGCACCCAAGCAGGGAAGGGTAATACGCAGTATTTT. Translated: CASTQAGKGNTQYF. The V and J genes are TRBV28 and TRBJ2-3, with D possibly being TRBD1 (5 bases). Germline loops: CDR1 MDHEN, CDR2 SYDVKM. Deletions cut 7 bases from V and 7 bases from J, with 18 bases between. CDR3 length equals 14 residues.